This record covers a single T cell receptor (beta chain). The junction departs from germline at one end; a sequencing error may be responsible. The germline V gene has CDR1 SGHTA and CDR2 FQGNSA. The CDR3 totals 12 residues. The data were obtained in a study of blood T cell repertoires in COVID-19. Study at large: PBMCs, B-cell-depleted T cells, or T cells were the source of the cDNA or gDNA that made up the material.

Original data processing: Using reference gene primer amplification, nucleated cell counts were estimated. Clones were read by immunoSEQ multiplex PCR, and TCRdb kept only the in-frame ones, dropping some. The V and J calls and the clone size are those of that table, but D and trimming were determined from the DNA. The table lists fewer than 400,000 clones, 83% of them singletons. The rearrangement uses TRBV7-2 and TRBJ2-3, with D possibly matching TRBD2 (6 bases). The TCR comes from a man under 40 with active or convalescent COVID-19. The sequenced sample was peripheral blood. CDR3 nucleotide sequence: TGTGCCAGCAGCCCATTCGGCGGGGTAATGGATTTT. Translated: CASSPFGGVMDF.